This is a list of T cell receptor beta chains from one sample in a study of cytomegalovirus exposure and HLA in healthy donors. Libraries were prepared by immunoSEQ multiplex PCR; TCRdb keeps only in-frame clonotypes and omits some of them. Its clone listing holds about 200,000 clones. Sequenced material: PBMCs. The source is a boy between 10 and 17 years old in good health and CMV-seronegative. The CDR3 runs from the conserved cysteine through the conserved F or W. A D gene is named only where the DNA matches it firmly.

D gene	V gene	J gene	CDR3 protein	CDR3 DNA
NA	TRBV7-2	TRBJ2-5	CASTLGVGETQYF	TGTGCCAGCACCCTAGGGGTGGGGGAGACCCAGTACTTC
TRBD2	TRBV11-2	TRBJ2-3	CASSYRGAGSTDTQYF	TGTGCCAGCAGCTACCGTGGAGCGGGGTCCACAGATACGCAGTATTTT
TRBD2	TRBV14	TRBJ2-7	CASSQAQRGSYEQYF	TGTGCCAGCAGCCAAGCCCAGCGGGGGTCCTACGAGCAGTACTTC
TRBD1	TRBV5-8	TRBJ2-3	CASTRTGQFTDTQYF	TGTGCCAGCACCCGAACGGGACAGTTCACAGATACGCAGTATTTT
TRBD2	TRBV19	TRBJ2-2	CASSILAGASTGELFF	TGTGCCAGTAGTATCTTAGCGGGGGCCTCCACCGGGGAGCTGTTTTTT
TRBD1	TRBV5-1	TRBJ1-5	CASSTTGLGQPQHF	TGCGCCAGCAGCACGACAGGGCTAGGTCAGCCCCAGCATTTT
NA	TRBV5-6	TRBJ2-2	CASSLRLVLGELFF	TGTGCCAGCAGCCTCCGACTAGTCCTCGGGGAGCTGTTTTTT
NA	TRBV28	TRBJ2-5	CASLKRARGSQETQYF	TGTGCCAGCCTTAAGAGGGCACGGGGATCTCAAGAGACCCAGTACTTC
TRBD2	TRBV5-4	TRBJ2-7	CASSPSGVETYEQYF	TGTGCCAGCAGCCCTAGCGGGGTCGAGACCTACGAGCAGTACTTC
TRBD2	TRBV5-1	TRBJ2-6	CASSPGGAGTLSGANVLTF	TGCGCCAGCAGCCCGGGGGGAGCGGGGACCCTCTCTGGGGCCAACGTCCTGACTTTC
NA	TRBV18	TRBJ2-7	CASSPQDRRYEQYF	TGTGCCAGCTCACCTCAAGACAGGAGGTACGAGCAGTACTTC
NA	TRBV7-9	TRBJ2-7	CASSLGRGSSYEQYF	TGTGCCAGCAGCTTAGGGAGGGGCTCCTCCTACGAGCAGTACTTC
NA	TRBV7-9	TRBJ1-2	CASSLVADYGYTF	TGTGCCAGCAGCTTAGTTGCAGACTATGGCTACACCTTC
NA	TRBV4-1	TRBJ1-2	CASSQDDLQSYYGYTF	TGCGCCAGCAGCCAAGATGACCTACAGAGCTACTATGGCTACACCTTC
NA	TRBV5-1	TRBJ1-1	CASSSGKTGEAFF	TGCGCCAGCAGTTCCGGGAAAACCGGGGAAGCTTTCTTT
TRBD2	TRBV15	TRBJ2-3	CATSKSSGGATDTQYF	TGTGCCACCAGCAAATCCAGCGGGGGGGCAACAGATACGCAGTATTTT
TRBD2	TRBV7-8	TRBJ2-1	CASAPIAGGGYNEQFF	TGTGCCAGCGCGCCCATAGCGGGGGGTGGCTACAATGAGCAGTTCTTC
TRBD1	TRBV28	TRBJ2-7	CASSLGTGGVEQYF	TGTGCCAGCAGTTTAGGGACAGGGGGCGTCGAGCAGTACTTC
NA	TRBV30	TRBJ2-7	CAWRQEGLSYEQYF	TGTGCCTGGAGGCAGGAGGGCCTCTCCTACGAGCAGTACTTC
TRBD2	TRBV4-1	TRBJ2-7	CASSPTPGGSPEQYF	TGCGCCAGCAGCCCCACGCCGGGGGGGTCCCCCGAGCAGTACTTC
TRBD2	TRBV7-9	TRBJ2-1	CASSEGTSGGHYNEQFF	TGTGCCAGCAGCGAAGGGACTAGCGGGGGACACTACAATGAGCAGTTCTTC
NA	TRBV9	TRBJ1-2	CASSVEGGSGYTF	TGTGCCAGCAGCGTAGAGGGAGGGTCTGGCTACACCTTC
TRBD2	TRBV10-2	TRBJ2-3	CASKSLAGGLDTQYF	TGCGCCAGCAAATCTCTGGCGGGGGGTTTGGATACGCAGTATTTT
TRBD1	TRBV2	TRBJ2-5	CASKGSRGYKIETQYF	TGTGCCAGCAAGGGCTCCAGGGGGTATAAGATAGAGACCCAGTACTTC
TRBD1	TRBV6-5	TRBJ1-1	CASSPGQGLNTEAFF	TGTGCCAGCAGCCCGGGACAGGGATTGAACACTGAAGCTTTCTTT
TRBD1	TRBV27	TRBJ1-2	CASSPRQGANYGYTF	TGTGCCAGCAGTCCACGACAGGGGGCTAACTATGGCTACACCTTC
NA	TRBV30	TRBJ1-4	CAWSVALTTNEKLFF	TGTGCCTGGAGTGTAGCCCTAACAACTAATGAAAAACTGTTTTTT
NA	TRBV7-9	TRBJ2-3	CASSARRGLHTQYF	TGTGCCAGCAGTGCCCGGCGGGGGCTACATACGCAGTATTTT
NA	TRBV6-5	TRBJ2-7	CASSPRVNKDYEQYF	TGTGCCAGCAGTCCTCGGGTAAACAAAGACTACGAGCAGTACTTC
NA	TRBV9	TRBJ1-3	CASSVGTEYSGNTIYF	TGTGCCAGCAGCGTAGGAACGGAGTACTCTGGAAACACCATATATTTT
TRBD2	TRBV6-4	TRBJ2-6	CASSPSGGSGANVLTF	TGTGCCAGCAGTCCTAGCGGGGGCTCTGGGGCCAACGTCCTGACTTTC
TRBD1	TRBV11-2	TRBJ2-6	CASSSRDRGTPSGANVLTF	TGTGCCAGCAGCTCGCGGGACAGGGGGACACCCTCTGGGGCCAACGTCCTGACTTTC
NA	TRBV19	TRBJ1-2	CASSIVSGVSGYTF	TGTGCCAGTAGTATAGTTTCAGGGGTTAGCGGCTACACCTTC
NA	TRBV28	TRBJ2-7	CASSSGAYEQYF	TGTGCCAGCAGTTCCGGGGCCTACGAGCAGTACTTC
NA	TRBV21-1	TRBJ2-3	CASSKGPALASTDTQYF	TGTGCCAGCAGCAAGGGTCCCGCTCTAGCCAGCACAGATACGCAGTATTTT
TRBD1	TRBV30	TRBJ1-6	CAWGTGLNSPLHF	TGTGCCTGGGGGACAGGACTTAATTCACCCCTCCACTTT
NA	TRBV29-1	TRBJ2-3	CSVSSRNGDTQYF	TGCAGCGTCTCTTCTAGGAACGGAGATACGCAGTATTTT
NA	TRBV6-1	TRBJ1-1	CASRVQVNTEAFF	TGTGCCAGCAGGGTACAAGTTAACACTGAAGCTTTCTTT
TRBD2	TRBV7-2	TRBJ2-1	CASSLIPSGVFNEQFF	TGTGCCAGCAGCTTAATCCCTAGCGGGGTATTTAATGAGCAGTTCTTC